The 10 T cell receptor beta chains below come from one sample, sequenced in a study of T cells in Graves' hyperthyroidism and ophthalmopathy. What was amplified from RNA transcripts were TCR beta CDR3 regions. Primed by the HTBI set, a first-round RT-PCR was run on the TCR CDR3. TCRdb reanalysed the multiplex PCR reads using MiXCR and keeps one entry per CDR3 protein. The sample has some 400,000 distinct CDR3 sequences; roughly 13% are singletons. Input material: blood. These TCRs come from a man aged 25-40 years with Graves' hyperthyroidism that later progressed to Graves' ophthalmopathy.

This clonotype has only a few counts. This chain connects TRBV6-1 to TRBJ2-7, with TRBD1 matching 10 bases. The CDR3 length is 14 residues. Trimming cost V 6 bases and J 3 bases; bases outside gene matches: 5. CDR1 and CDR2 (germline): MNHNS, SASEGT. CDR3 in DNA: TGTGCCAGCAGCCTTCGGACAGGGGGCTACGAGCAGTACTTC. Residues: CASSLRTGGYEQYF.

J is TRBJ2-3 and V is TRBV5-5; D perhaps matches TRBD2 (6 bases). Per the germline V gene, CDR1 is SGHKS and CDR2 is YYEKEE (reference sequence). The CDR3 consists of 17 residues. V was trimmed by 0 bases and J by 1 base, leaving 15 bases between them. The CDR3 DNA sequence: TGTGCCAGCAGCTTGGTTTATCGGGGGTCTGGCACAGATACGCAGTATTTT. It encodes CASSLVYRGSGTDTQYF.

In its sample, this clonotype was seen a few times. This chain uses TRBV7-8 with TRBJ1-2; D call uncertain. Germline assignment: CDR1 SGHVS and CDR2 FQNEAQ. Between the trimmed V and J ends, which lost 1 base and 4 bases, there was a span of 19 bases. The CDR3 contains 17 residues. The CDR3 here is CASSLGNLRRGAYGYTF. Written as DNA, the CDR3 is TGTGCCAGCAGCTTAGGGAACCTCAGGAGAGGTGCCTATGGCTACACCTTC.

This clonotype was counted a few times. The chain recombines TRBV10-2 with TRBJ1-5; no definite D call. Germline V gene sequence: CDR1 WSHSY, CDR2 SAAADI. This CDR3 comprises 16 residues. Trimming took 2 bases from V and 0 from J, leaving 11 bases between them. The CDR3 spells CASSERAEYSNQPQHF. The CDR3 coding sequence is TGCGCCAGCAGTGAGAGGGCAGAGTATAGCAATCAGCCCCAGCATTTT.

This clonotype was seen only a few times. The chain links TRBV7-9 to TRBJ2-1; 7 bases line up with TRBD1. V shed 5 bases and J 4 bases; nucleotides not matched to a gene: 8. This CDR3 has 15 residues. Germline values: CDR1 SEHNR, CDR2 FQNEAQ (reference sequence). The CDR3 region has the DNA TGTGCCAGCAGCCGACAGGGTAGTTTTTACAATGAGCAGTTCTTC. This sequence encodes CASSRQGSFYNEQFF.

This clonotype has ten or more counts. The chain links TRBV11-2 to TRBJ2-7; 9 nucleotides match TRBD2. Germline assignment: CDR1 SGHAT and CDR2 FQNNGV. Germline trimming cut 8 bases from V and 7 bases from J; bases unmatched to any gene: 9. This CDR3 has 13 amino acids. DNA for the CDR3: TGTGCCAGCGAGAGGCGGGGGGGCCATGAGCAGTACTTC. This encodes CASERRGGHEQYF.

This clonotype was found many times. V gene TRBV7-2 combines with J gene TRBJ2-5, with 14 bases fitting TRBD2. Per the germline V gene, CDR1 is SGHTA and CDR2 is FQGNSA. The length of the CDR3 is 16 residues. The V segment lost 10 bases and the J segment 2 bases; nucleotides outside the gene matches: 9. Written as DNA, the CDR3 is TGTGCCATCGGACTAGCGGGGGGTCCGACTCAAGAGACCCAGTACTTC. Its protein is CAIGLAGGPTQETQYF. Looking up the rest from reference TRBV7-2 and TRBJ2-5 gives the full variable domain: GAGVSQSPSNKVTEKGKDVELRCDPISGHTALYWYRQSLGQGLEFLIYFQGNSAPDKSGLPSDRFSAERTGGSVSTLTIQRTQQEDSAVYLCAIGLAGGPTQETQYFGPGTRLLVL.

This clonotype occurred many times. The genes are TRBV2 and TRBJ1-5; 7 nucleotides align to TRBD1. V dropped 2 bases and J dropped 4; count of bases not matched to a gene: 2. Germline V gene data show CDR1 as SNHLY and CDR2 as FYNNEI. CDR3 length equals 14 residues. CDR3 sequence (DNA): TGTGCCAGCAGTGAACTGACAGGGAATCAGCCCCAGCATTTT. Protein: CASSELTGNQPQHF.

This clonotype has at least ten counts. The chain has TRBV4-1 and TRBJ1-5; no reliable D call. Per the germline V gene, CDR1 is MGHRA and CDR2 is YSYEKL. This CDR3 contains 14 residues. The germline V and J ends were trimmed by 2 bases and 0 bases, with 5 bases remaining between them. The CDR3 loop reads CASSQTNSNQPQHF. In DNA form, the CDR3 reads TGCGCCAGCAGCCAAACGAATAGCAATCAGCCCCAGCATTTT.

At least ten counts were recorded for this clonotype. The V call is TRBV7-8, the J call TRBJ2-7; D perhaps matches TRBD2 (7 bases). CDR1 SGHVS and CDR2 FQNEAQ come from the germline V gene. V lost 1 base and J lost 0, with 16 bases in between. There are 17 residues in the CDR3. This CDR3 is CASSLGWGGGSSYEQYF. The CDR3 coding sequence is TGTGCCAGCAGCTTAGGATGGGGCGGGGGCAGCTCCTACGAGCAGTACTTC.